This T cell receptor beta chain was sequenced during a study of response to subunit inactivated influenza vaccine. TCRdb reanalysed the RT-PCR reads using MiXCR and keeps one entry per CDR3 protein. Among hundreds of thousands of distinct CDR3 sequences listed, more than 15% were seen once. In the case of this clonotype: The target antigen is unknown.

The CDR3 loop spans 15 amino acids. CDR1 is LNHDA and CDR2 is SQIVND in the germline V gene (reference sequence). Between the trimmed V and J ends, which lost 1 base and 1 base, there was a span of 8 bases. Findings of the study overall: Seasonal influenza vaccination, on each occasion, was suggested by the authors to recruit few new T cells.

This sample comprised PBMCs from blood, obtained approximately 13 days after vaccination. This receptor was obtained from a man aged 50-60 years who received an inactivated influenza vaccine. The chain carries TRBV19 and TRBJ2-1, with D maybe TRBD2 (5 bases). The CDR3 sequence is CASSIVRGSYNEQFF. The CDR3 DNA reads TGTGCCAGTAGTATAGTACGGGGTTCCTACAATGAGCAGTTCTTC.